This T cell receptor beta chain emerged from a study of early T cells in non-severe SARS-CoV-2 infection. Study information: With bulk RNA from unsorted whole blood as input, sequencing yielded unpaired chains.

Study-level results: VDJdb matching, biased toward anti-spike CD8 responses, missed private and CD4 specificities.

Unique molecular identifiers were affixed to single, distinct cDNA molecules. TCRdb ran MiXCR on the 5' RACE reads and lists one entry per CDR3 protein. Of around 82,000 distinct CDR3 sequences listed, about 10% are singletons. The table lists this clonotype with many counts. The antigen is undetermined. The CDR3 loop spans 17 amino acids. J was trimmed by 11 bases and V by 0 bases; bases with no gene match: 14. Germline CDR1 reads MGHRA; CDR2 reads YSYEKL. Sequenced sample: whole blood. The source is an adult who was a healthcare worker with PCR-confirmed SARS-CoV-2 infection or an uninfected control (not recorded which). The V call is TRBV4-1, the J call TRBJ2-3, with 10 bases that match TRBD2. The CDR3 DNA reads TGCGCCAGCAGCCAAGAGGTGACTAGCGGGTCCCTCCGGGTGCAGTATTTT. This sequence encodes CASSQEVTSGSLRVQYF.